This T cell receptor (beta chain) was observed in a study of blood T cell repertoires in COVID-19. Study details: The study drew acute and convalescent COVID-19 samples from the United States, Italy and Spain.

Those enrolled, adults aged about 18 to 89 years, came from some 23 US areas. Self-reported history from a screening survey and questionnaire set each donor's cohort. Donors of Cohort 3 who recovered were those that had two negative PCRs, clearance, or symptom resolution. Profiled with immunoSEQ multiplex PCR; TCRdb holds only in-frame clones, not every one. The table shows about 390,000 clones, with around nine tenths occurring only once. Per the germline V gene, CDR1 is MDHEN and CDR2 is SYDVKM. V shed 6 bases and J shed 2 bases, with 11 bases lying between them. This CDR3 is built from 13 residues.

The receptor comes from a woman between 50 and 59 years old who had recovered from COVID-19. The J gene is TRBJ2-7, the V gene TRBV28; D is possibly TRBD1 (5 bases). Sequenced: PBMCs or T cells enriched from blood (not recorded which). CDR3: CASSQGPPYEQYF. In DNA form, the CDR3 reads TGTGCCAGCAGCCAGGGCCCCCCCTACGAGCAGTACTTC.